Below, one T cell receptor (beta chain) is given with its context. The data are from a study of T cell changes during pregnancy in multiple sclerosis. Repertoires were generated with immunoSEQ multiplex PCR, while TCRdb's copy carries only in-frame clones and drops some. The sample has tens of thousands of clones, about 92% seen once; the top ten hold 1% to 1.5%. The TCR sequence derives from a female donor with multiple sclerosis, enrolled in a pregnancy study. Sequenced sample: peripheral blood.

The CDR3 DNA sequence: TGTGCCAGCAGCTTACCTCTAGCGGCGAACACCGGGGAGCTGTTTTTT. It codes for CASSLPLAANTGELFF. The J gene is TRBJ2-2, the V gene TRBV7-2; 7 bases align to TRBD2. CDR1 is SGHTA and CDR2 is FQGNSA in the germline V gene. The J segment lost 0 bases and the V segment lost 2 bases, leaving 3 bases of the junction unmatched. The CDR3 contains 16 residues.